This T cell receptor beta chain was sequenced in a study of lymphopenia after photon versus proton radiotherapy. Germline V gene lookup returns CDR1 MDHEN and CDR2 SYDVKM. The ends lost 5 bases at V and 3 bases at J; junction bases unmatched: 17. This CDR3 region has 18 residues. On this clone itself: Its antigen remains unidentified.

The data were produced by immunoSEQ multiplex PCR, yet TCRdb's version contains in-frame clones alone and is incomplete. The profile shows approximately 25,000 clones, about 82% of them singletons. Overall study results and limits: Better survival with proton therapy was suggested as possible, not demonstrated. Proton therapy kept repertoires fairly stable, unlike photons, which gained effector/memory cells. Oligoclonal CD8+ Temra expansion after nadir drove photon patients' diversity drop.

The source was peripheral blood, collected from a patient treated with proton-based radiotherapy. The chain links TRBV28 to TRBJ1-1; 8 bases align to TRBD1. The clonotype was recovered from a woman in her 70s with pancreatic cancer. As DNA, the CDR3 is TGTGCCAGCAGTCCGAGATACTACAGACAGGGGCTGGACACTGAAGCTTTCTTT. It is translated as CASSPRYYRQGLDTEAFF.